The subject of this entry is one T cell receptor beta chain. These data are taken from a study of blood T cell repertoires in COVID-19. Looking at the study overall: Sites across the United States, Italy and Spain contributed samples from acute and convalescent COVID-19.

Authors' analysis steps: Estimated nucleated cell counts came from reference gene primer amplification. Only in-frame clones appear in the TCRdb table, and some are missing; sequencing was by immunoSEQ multiplex PCR. From that table come the V and J calls and clone size; the DNA was used to work out D and trimming. The sample gives fewer than 250,000 clones, around 89% of which show up once; about 4.5% is in the top ten. CDR3 length equals 15 residues. The V segment lost 4 bases and the J segment 5 bases; nucleotides outside the gene matches: 5. Germline CDR1 and CDR2: MNHNY and SVGAGI (reference sequence).

Sequenced input: peripheral blood. This clonotype was obtained from a human donor in a cohort sampled during active COVID-19. The chain is built from TRBV6-6 and TRBJ2-2, with 9 bases aligning to TRBD1. CDR3 DNA sequence: TGTGCCAGCAGTTCGCCGGGACAGGGAACCGGGGAGCTGTTTTTT. Translation gives CASSSPGQGTGELFF.